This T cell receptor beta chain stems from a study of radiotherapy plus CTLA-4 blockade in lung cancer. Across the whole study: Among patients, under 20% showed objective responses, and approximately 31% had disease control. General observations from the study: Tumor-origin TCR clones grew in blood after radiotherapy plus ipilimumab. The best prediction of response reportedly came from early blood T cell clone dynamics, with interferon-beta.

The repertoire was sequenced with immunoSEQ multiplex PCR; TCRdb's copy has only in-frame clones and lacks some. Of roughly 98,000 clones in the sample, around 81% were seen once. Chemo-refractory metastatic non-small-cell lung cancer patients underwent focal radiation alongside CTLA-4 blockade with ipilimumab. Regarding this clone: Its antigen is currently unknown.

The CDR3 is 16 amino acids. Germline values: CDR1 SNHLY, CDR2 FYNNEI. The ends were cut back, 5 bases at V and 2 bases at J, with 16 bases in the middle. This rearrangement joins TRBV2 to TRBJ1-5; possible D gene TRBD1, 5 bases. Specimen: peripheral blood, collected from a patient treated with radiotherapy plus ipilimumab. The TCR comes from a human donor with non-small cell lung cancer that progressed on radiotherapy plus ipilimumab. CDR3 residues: CASSSRDSGGNQPQHF. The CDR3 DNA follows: TGTGCCAGCAGTTCCAGGGACTCTGGGGGCAATCAGCCCCAGCATTTT.